Given below is one T cell receptor (beta chain) in context. The source of the sample is a study of blood T cell repertoires in COVID-19. Study details: The cDNA or gDNA used as material had been derived from T cells, B-cell-depleted T cells, or PBMCs.

Using immunoSEQ multiplex PCR, the repertoire was profiled, and TCRdb retains in-frame clones only, with some absent. The repertoire consists of 200,000 to 250,000 clones, with around four fifths occurring once and the leading ten covering 20%. There are 14 residues in the CDR3. The V gene's germline CDR1 is SQVTM and CDR2 ANQGSEA. V lost 4 bases and J 2 bases, leaving 14 bases between the germline ends. The rearrangement uses TRBV29-1 and TRBJ2-5; D might be TRBD1 (6 bases). This TCR was sampled from a man aged 25 to 40 with active or convalescent COVID-19. What was sequenced was peripheral blood. The CDR3, as DNA: TGCAGCGTTGTTAGCCGGACAGTTCAAGAGACCCAGTACTTC. It specifies CSVVSRTVQETQYF.